One and the same sample provided the 4 T cell receptor beta chains below, sequenced in a study of T cells in Graves' hyperthyroidism and ophthalmopathy. There were TCR beta CDR3 regions amplified from RNA transcripts. Using the HTBI primer set, a first-round RT-PCR was run on the TCR CDR3. MiXCR, applied by TCRdb to the multiplex PCR reads, yields one record per CDR3 protein. Among hundreds of thousands of distinct CDR3 sequences listed, about 19% were seen once. Input material: blood. The receptors derive from a woman aged 45-60 years with Graves' hyperthyroidism that later progressed to Graves' ophthalmopathy.

A few counts support this clonotype. The chain has TRBV28 and TRBJ1-5, with unresolved D. This CDR3 spans 16 amino acids. The V and J ends lost 2 bases and 4 bases respectively, with 15 bases between them. Germline assignment: CDR1 MDHEN and CDR2 SYDVKM. The CDR3 protein is CASSLNGVGWNQPQHF. The CDR3 nucleotides read TGTGCCAGCAGTTTAAATGGGGTGGGATGGAATCAGCCCCAGCATTTT.

This clonotype has more than one count but fewer than ten. This sequence joins TRBV5-5 and TRBJ1-2; D is undetermined. Between the trimmed V and J ends, which lost 0 bases and 4 bases, there was a span of 10 bases. The CDR3 spans 14 residues. From germline, CDR1 is SGHKS and CDR2 YYEKEE (reference sequence). The CDR3 is CASSLEQPPYGYTF. The CDR3 region has the DNA TGTGCCAGCAGCTTGGAGCAGCCACCCTATGGCTACACCTTC.

This sequence joins TRBV20-1 and TRBJ2-2, with D perhaps TRBD2 (5 bases). CDR1 is DFQATT, CDR2 SNEGSKA, per germline (reference sequence). V was trimmed by 1 base and J by 4 bases, leaving 16 bases between them. The CDR3 runs 16 residues. The CDR3 coding sequence is TGCAGTGCTAGAGGAAGAGGGCGGTTGAGCACCGGGGAGCTGTTTTTT. Amino acids: CSARGRGRLSTGELFF.

This clonotype has at least ten counts. V usage is TRBV3-1 and J usage is TRBJ2-1; TRBD1 might be the D (6 bases). The CDR3 totals 15 residues. Trimming removed 5 bases at V and 2 bases at J, with 13 bases between. CDR1 and CDR2 from the germline V gene are LGHDT and YNNKEL (reference sequence). CDR3 amino acids: CASSGQTDAYNEQFF. The DNA of the CDR3 is TGTGCCAGCAGCGGACAGACGGATGCCTACAATGAGCAGTTCTTC.